Listed here are 12 T cell receptor beta chains from one sample, sequenced in a study of regulatory T cells in long-lasting Graves disease. TCR beta libraries were built with iRepertoire HTBI primers and Arm-PCR of CDR3 regions. MiXCR, applied by TCRdb to the multiplex PCR reads, yields one record per CDR3 protein. Found here are under 350,000 distinct CDR3 sequences, 22% of them singletons; the top ten hold more than 50%. Time point reported: persistent/refractory GD, antithyroid drugs over 5 years with positive TRAb. The authors made the TCR library using RNA they extracted from PBMCs. This specimen consisted of peripheral blood mononuclear cells (PBMCs), obtained when the disease was refractory, from a patient treated with antithyroid drugs. Receptor source: a female donor with Graves disease.

The chain couples TRBV7-3 to TRBJ1-3, with 10 bases matching TRBD1. Germline CDR1 and CDR2: SGHTA and FQGTGA. V shed 4 bases and J 0 bases; nucleotides not matched to a gene: 9. The CDR3 length is 18 residues. DNA of the CDR3: TGTGCCAGCAGCTCGGACAGGGGGATACCCTTCTCTGGAAACACCATATATTTT. Its translation is CASSSDRGIPFSGNTIYF.

The rearrangement joins TRBV30 to TRBJ2-3, with D hard to call. The CDR3 runs to 13 residues. Germline-derived CDR1 and CDR2 are GTSNPN and SVGIG (reference sequence). V lost 1 base, J lost 0 bases, and 5 bases lay in between. The CDR3 sequence is CAWSGSSTDTQYF. Written as DNA, the CDR3 is TGTGCCTGGAGTGGGTCTAGCACAGATACGCAGTATTTT.

This clonotype was counted between two and nine times. The chain employs TRBV11-3 and TRBJ2-1; 8 bases match TRBD2. There are 14 residues in the CDR3. The germline gives CDR1 SGHNT, CDR2 YENEEA. After removal of 2 bases from V and 9 bases from J, the junction contained 6 bases not matched to a gene. CDR3 protein: CASSLSGGYGEQFF. CDR3 bases: TGTGCCAGCAGCTTATCGGGAGGGTATGGTGAGCAGTTCTTC.

This clonotype came up many times. The chain uses TRBV28 and TRBJ1-5; D is undetermined. Trimming cost V 5 bases and J 3 bases, with 5 bases left between them. Germline V lookup: CDR1 MDHEN, CDR2 SYDVKM. CDR3 length: 12 residues. The DNA for the CDR3 is TGTGCCAGCAGTCCCAACAATCAGCCCCAGCATTTT. Translation: CASSPNNQPQHF.

This clonotype was seen ten or more times. The genes are TRBV12-3 or TRBV12-4 and TRBJ1-4; 9 bases are shared with TRBD1. The ends lost 2 bases at V and 5 bases at J; junction bases unmatched: 3. This CDR3 has 15 residues. The CDR3 bases are TGTGCCAGCAGTTTATCCGGACAGGGGAATGAAAAACTGTTTTTT. This sequence encodes CASSLSGQGNEKLFF.

Note on this clonotype: This may be a read error, as it is one base from a much larger clone. The chain couples TRBV2 to TRBJ2-2, with TRBD2 matching 8 bases. The germline CDR1 and CDR2 sequences are SNHLY and FYNNEI. The CDR3 extends over 16 amino acids. Trimming at V came to 0 bases and at J to 6 bases, leaving 6 bases not matched to a gene. The CDR3 reads CASSEAWREAAGELFF. The DNA for the CDR3 is TGTGCCAGCAGTGAAGCTTGGCGGGAGGCCGCCGGGGAGCTGTTTTTT.

The CDR3 coding sequence is TGTGCCACGAAGTCAGGGGGCGCGTGGGAAGCTTTCTTT. Translation gives CATKSGGAWEAFF. The rearrangement links TRBV19 to TRBJ1-1; TRBD1 matches at 8 bases. The length of the CDR3 is 13 residues. Trimming took 10 bases from V and 8 from J; bases not matched to a gene: 12. Germline V gene sequence: CDR1 LNHDA, CDR2 SQIVND (reference sequence).

The chain recombines TRBV19 with TRBJ1-4, with TRBD1 as a possible D gene (5 bases). The V gene's germline CDR1 is LNHDA and CDR2 SQIVND (reference sequence). Trimming removed 3 bases at V and 6 bases at J, with 17 bases between. The CDR3 is 16 amino acids. DNA of the CDR3: TGTGCCAGTAGTATTCCCACGGGTCGGGACTATGAAAAACTGTTTTTT. Encoded protein: CASSIPTGRDYEKLFF.

This clonotype occurred a few times. The rearrangement uses TRBV2 and TRBJ2-1, with 13 positions matching TRBD2. The CDR3 extends over 18 amino acids. CDR1 is SNHLY and CDR2 is FYNNEI in the germline V gene. V was clipped by 6 bases and J by 3 bases; unmatched bases: 11. Here the CDR3 reads CASSRLAGGTSFYNEQFF. CDR3 bases: TGTGCCAGCAGCAGACTAGCGGGAGGCACATCATTCTACAATGAGCAGTTCTTC.

This clonotype was counted many times. This sequence joins TRBV5-6 and TRBJ1-1; 9 nucleotides agree with TRBD1. The J segment lost 6 bases and the V segment lost 3 bases, leaving 9 bases of the junction unmatched. Germline CDR1 SGHDT, CDR2 YYEEEE. CDR3 length equals 15 residues. The CDR3 bases are TGTGCCAGCAGCTACCGGGACAGGGCTGGCGCTGAAGCTTTCTTT. Translating gives CASSYRDRAGAEAFF.

A few counts support this clonotype. The chain joins TRBV28 to TRBJ1-6; D ambiguous. The germline V gene encodes CDR1 MDHEN and CDR2 SYDVKM. V was shortened by 6 bases and J by 5 bases, with 5 bases between the two germline ends. The CDR3 sequence is 12 residues long. DNA of the CDR3: TGTGCCAGCAGGATTGATAATTCACCCCTCCACTTT. This encodes CASRIDNSPLHF. The full variable domain, in which reference TRBV28 and TRBJ1-6 provide the parts outside the CDR3, is DVKVTQSSRYLVKRTGEKVFLECVQDMDHENMFWYRQDPGLGLRLIYFSYDVKMKEKGDIPEGYSVSREKKERFSLILESASTNQTSMYLCASRIDNSPLHFGNGTRLTVT.

A note on this clonotype: At one end the junction does not follow the germline gene, possibly because of a read error. The chain combines TRBV27 with TRBJ2-5, with D perhaps TRBD1 (6 bases). CDR3 length: 13 residues. Germline-derived CDR1 and CDR2 are MNHEY and SMNVEV (reference sequence). The CDR3 is CASSPGTKEAQYF. In nucleotides, the CDR3 is TGTGCCAGCAGTCCCGGGACAAAAGAGGCCCAGTACTTC.